The 32 T cell receptor beta chains below all came from one sample that was sequenced in a study of blood T cell repertoires in COVID-19. Measured with immunoSEQ multiplex PCR; TCRdb has only the in-frame clones, and not every one. Of a few hundred thousand clones listed, around 89% are singletons. The sequencing input was PBMCs or T cells enriched from blood (not recorded which). These receptor sequences come from a woman aged 30 to 39 who had recovered from COVID-19.

The chain uses TRBV4-2 and TRBJ2-2, with 9 bases fitting TRBD2. The CDR3 has 16 amino acids. CDR1 LGHNA and CDR2 YNFKEQ come from the germline V gene. Losses at the gene ends were 0 bases for V and 10 bases for J; bases not matched to a gene: 9. Here the CDR3 DNA reads TGTGCCAGCAGCCAAGATGGCGGTAGCGGGAGCGAGGAGCTGTTTTTT. Translated: CASSQDGGSGSEELFF.

V is TRBV5-1 and J is TRBJ2-3; TRBD2 is a possible D gene (5 bases). The germline V and J ends were trimmed by 1 base and 5 bases, with 14 bases remaining between them. The CDR3 is 15 amino acids. Germline CDR1 SGHRS, CDR2 YFSETQ. This chain's CDR3 is CASSLTGSAQDTQYF. CDR3 DNA sequence: TGCGCCAGCAGCTTGACGGGGTCAGCTCAAGATACGCAGTATTTT.

This chain uses TRBV19 with TRBJ2-1, with D possibly TRBD2 on 6 matching bases. V was pared by 5 bases and J by 16 bases, with 27 bases between. The CDR3 length is 15 residues. Per the germline V gene, CDR1 is LNHDA and CDR2 is SQIVND (reference sequence). The CDR3, as DNA: TGTGCCAGTAGTGAAGGGACGGAAGCGGGCGTGAGAGTATTCTTC. It yields the protein CASSEGTEAGVRVFF.

This sequence joins TRBV30 and TRBJ2-7; D is unresolved. The germline CDR1 and CDR2 sequences are GTSNPN and SVGIG (reference sequence). V was shortened by 0 bases and J by 3 bases, with 6 bases between the two germline ends. This CDR3 region has 12 residues. The CDR3 DNA follows: TGTGCCTGGAGTGTAACCTACTACGAGCAGTACTTC. It translates to CAWSVTYYEQYF.

This chain connects TRBV10-3 to TRBJ2-7, with D possibly being TRBD2 (6 bases). V was clipped by 8 bases and J by 5 bases, with 22 bases between them. The CDR3 runs 15 residues. Germline lookup yields CDR1 ENHRY and CDR2 SYGVKD. CDR3 DNA: TGTGCCATCCGCCCTACGGAACGGGAGTACGACGAGCAGTACTTC. As protein: CAIRPTEREYDEQYF.

The rearrangement links TRBV28 to TRBJ1-1, with a weak D call TRBD1 (5 bases). Trimming took off 6 bases at V and 12 bases at J, with 20 bases between the two ends. The germline gives CDR1 MDHEN, CDR2 SYDVKM. CDR3 length: 13 amino acids. CDR3 loop: CASSPYPGGLPFF. The CDR3 DNA sequence: TGTGCCAGCAGCCCTTACCCGGGGGGATTACCTTTCTTT.

The chain is built from TRBV30 and TRBJ1-2; a possible D gene is TRBD1 (5 bases). This CDR3 is 15 amino acids long. Looked up from germline, CDR1 is GTSNPN and CDR2 is SVGIG (reference sequence). Trimming shortened V by 3 bases and J by 5 bases, and 19 bases separated the two germline ends. The chain's CDR3 is CAWSARTRDNYGYTF. Written as DNA, the CDR3 is TGTGCCTGGAGCGCAAGAACCAGGGATAATTATGGCTACACCTTC.

This rearrangement joins TRBV19 to TRBJ2-1; no reliable D call. From germline, CDR1 is LNHDA and CDR2 SQIVND (reference sequence). V lost 5 bases and J lost 8, with 13 bases in between. This CDR3 region has 13 residues. The CDR3, as DNA: TGTGCCAGTAGTGGGCAGTTAGTGGATGAGCAGTTCTTC. Amino acids: CASSGQLVDEQFF.

This clone showed up just a few times. The V and J genes are TRBV7-2 and TRBJ1-1; the match to TRBD1 covers 7 bases. The CDR3 spans 14 residues. Per the germline V gene, CDR1 is SGHTA and CDR2 is FQGNSA. With 4 bases clipped from V and 2 bases from J, the junction kept 4 bases outside the gene matches. The CDR3: CASSSNRGNTEAFF. The CDR3 coding sequence is TGTGCCAGCAGCTCCAACAGGGGAAACACTGAAGCTTTCTTT.

The V and J genes are TRBV7-3 and TRBJ2-1, with 10 bases identical to TRBD2. The ends lost 5 bases at V and 4 bases at J; junction bases unmatched: 8. The V gene's germline CDR1 is SGHTA and CDR2 FQGTGA. This CDR3 has 16 amino acids. Here the CDR3 reads CASSTWGTSAYNEQFF. In nucleotides, the CDR3 is TGTGCCAGCAGCACCTGGGGGACTAGCGCATACAATGAGCAGTTCTTC. The complete variable domain, with remaining parts taken from reference TRBV7-3 and TRBJ2-1, reads GAGVSQTPSNKVTEKGKYVELRCDPISGHTALYWYRQSLGQGPEFLIYFQGTGAADDSGLPNDRFFAVRPEGSVSTLKIQRTERGDSAVYLCASSTWGTSAYNEQFFGPGTRLTVL.

The chain links TRBV27 to TRBJ2-7, with 9 bases lining up with TRBD1. The V segment lost 5 bases and the J segment 6 bases; nucleotides outside the gene matches: 17. CDR1 is MNHEY, CDR2 SMNVEV, per germline (reference sequence). The CDR3 is made up of 17 amino acids. The CDR3 nucleotides are TGTGCCAGCAGTCACGCCCGGGACAGGGTAGGTTTGAGCGAGCAGTACTTC. Translated, it gives CASSHARDRVGLSEQYF.

This sequence joins TRBV5-1 and TRBJ2-5; TRBD1 agrees at 12 bases. The CDR3 loop spans 15 amino acids. Germline CDR1 and CDR2: SGHRS and YFSETQ. The junction had 5 bases not matched to a gene; V was cut back by 3 bases and J by 5 bases. The CDR3 here is CASSSGTGGAETQYF. CDR3 sequence (DNA): TGCGCCAGCAGCTCCGGGACAGGGGGCGCGGAGACCCAGTACTTC.

The chain carries TRBV20-1 and TRBJ1-6; possible D gene TRBD1, 5 bases. This CDR3 contains 10 residues. Germline CDR1 reads DFQATT; CDR2 reads SNEGSKA (reference sequence). The ends were cut back, 3 bases at V and 13 bases at J, with 7 bases in the middle. The CDR3 coding sequence is TGCAGTGCTAGGGGGGGGCCCCTCCACTTT. This gives the protein CSARGGPLHF.

The chain has TRBV28 and TRBJ1-5; D gene unclear. Trimming took off 8 bases at V and 6 bases at J, with 5 bases between the two ends. Germline V gene data show CDR1 as MDHEN and CDR2 as SYDVKM. This CDR3 contains 10 residues. The CDR3 sequence: CASGSQPQHF. In nucleotides, the CDR3 is TGTGCCAGCGGGAGTCAGCCCCAGCATTTT.

The chain uses TRBV28 and TRBJ1-4; D uncertain. CDR3 length equals 14 residues. Germline CDR1 and CDR2: MDHEN and SYDVKM. V lost 5 bases to trimming and J lost 5 bases, with 12 bases between them. CDR3 coding DNA: TGTGCCAGCAGTCGGAGGGCGACGAATGAAAAACTGTTTTTT. As protein: CASSRRATNEKLFF.

The rearrangement joins TRBV20-1 to TRBJ2-7; 7 bases are a match to TRBD1. V gave up 3 bases and J gave up 2 bases; unmatched junction bases: 7. The CDR3 extends over 14 amino acids. Germline CDR1 is DFQATT and CDR2 is SNEGSKA (reference sequence). This chain's CDR3 is CSASKGAYPYEQYF. CDR3 nucleotide sequence: TGCAGTGCTAGTAAGGGGGCCTATCCCTACGAGCAGTACTTC.

In its sample, this clone was seen once. The gene calls are TRBV6-2 or TRBV6-3 and TRBJ1-5; D perhaps matches TRBD1 (6 bases). The CDR3 is made up of 14 amino acids. Germline values: CDR1 MNHEY, CDR2 SVGEGT. V lost 5 bases to trimming and J lost 2 bases, with 10 bases between them. The CDR3 sequence is CASSVEGGNQPQHF. CDR3 in DNA: TGTGCCAGCAGTGTCGAGGGGGGCAATCAGCCCCAGCATTTT.

The rearrangement uses TRBV7-8 and TRBJ1-2; weak D call: TRBD1 (5 bases). Per the germline V gene, CDR1 is SGHVS and CDR2 is FQNEAQ. Trimming stripped 2 bases from V and 8 bases from J, with 18 bases between. The CDR3 length is 15 residues. CDR3 DNA sequence: TGTGCCAGCAGCTTACTCCAGGAGTTGCCAGGGGGCTACACCTTC. Translating gives CASSLLQELPGGYTF. The full variable domain, with the rest looked up from reference TRBV7-8 and TRBJ1-2, is GAGVSQSPRYKVAKRGQDVALRCDPISGHVSLFWYQQALGQGPEFLTYFQNEAQLDKSGLPSDRFFAERPEGSVSTLKIQRTQQEDSAVYLCASSLLQELPGGYTFGSGTRLTVV.

The gene calls are TRBV6-2 or TRBV6-3 and TRBJ2-3, with TRBD2 matching over 16 bases. There are 18 residues in the CDR3. Germline trimming cut 6 bases from V and 1 base from J; bases unmatched to any gene: 7. CDR1 is MNHEY, CDR2 SVGEGT, per germline. The CDR3 DNA reads TGTGCCAGCAGCCAGGGACTAGCGGGAGGGCGGGGCACAGATACGCAGTATTTT. It codes for CASSQGLAGGRGTDTQYF.

The chain couples TRBV5-6 to TRBJ2-3, with a tentative D call TRBD2 (5 bases). This CDR3 has 14 amino acids. Per the germline V gene, CDR1 is SGHDT and CDR2 is YYEEEE. V lost 4 bases, J lost 5 bases, and 14 bases lay in between. CDR3 protein: CASSPGRTGDTQYF. The CDR3 region has the DNA TGTGCCAGCAGCCCGGGGAGAACGGGAGATACGCAGTATTTT.

The J gene is TRBJ1-1, the V gene TRBV19; D is undetermined. Trimming removed 6 bases from V and 5 bases from J, with 13 bases in between. This CDR3 spans 13 amino acids. Germline CDR1 LNHDA, CDR2 SQIVND (reference sequence). The CDR3: CASSEDRGTEAFF. CDR3 bases: TGTGCCAGTAGCGAAGACCGGGGAACTGAAGCTTTCTTT.

The chain links TRBV30 to TRBJ2-5, with 10 positions matching TRBD2. The germline CDR1 and CDR2 sequences are GTSNPN and SVGIG (reference sequence). The ends lost 0 bases at V and 5 bases at J; junction bases unmatched: 12. The CDR3 is made up of 17 amino acids. The CDR3 nucleotides read TGTGCCTGGAGTGTATCGTCTAGCGGGGGCTACTCGGAGACCCAGTACTTC. Translation: CAWSVSSSGGYSETQYF.

The chain has TRBV3-1 (or the pseudogene TRBV3-2) and TRBJ2-5; 7 bases match TRBD2. CDR1 LGHDT and CDR2 YNNKEL come from the germline V gene (reference sequence). The CDR3 length is 16 residues. Trimming removed 6 bases from V and 5 bases from J; junction bases left unmatched: 15. CDR3 bases: TGTGCCAGCAGTCGACGACCCCCGCTAGCGGCGGAGACCCAGTACTTC. Translated: CASSRRPPLAAETQYF.

The rearrangement uses TRBV30 and TRBJ2-2, with D possibly TRBD1 on 5 matching bases. The CDR3 loop spans 15 amino acids. The germline V gene has CDR1 GTSNPN and CDR2 SVGIG (reference sequence). Trimming removed 0 bases at V and 4 bases at J, with 12 bases between. CDR3 residues: CAWSVRTQLTGELFF. CDR3 DNA sequence: TGTGCCTGGAGTGTACGGACACAGCTCACCGGGGAGCTGTTTTTT.

The chain joins TRBV4-3 to TRBJ2-7; 7 bases agree with TRBD1. The CDR3 runs 15 residues. Trimming cost V 1 base and J 2 bases; bases outside gene matches: 5. The V gene's germline CDR1 is LGHNA and CDR2 YSLEER. Here the CDR3 reads CASSQGVQGAYEQYF. CDR3 nucleotides: TGCGCCAGCAGCCAAGGAGTTCAGGGGGCCTACGAGCAGTACTTC.

The CDR3 DNA reads TGTGCCAGCAGCGTAGCCGGGACAGGATTCCGGGGGACTGAAGCTTTCTTT. Its protein is CASSVAGTGFRGTEAFF. V and J are TRBV9 and TRBJ1-1, with 8 positions matching TRBD1. V shed 0 bases, J shed 5 bases, and the junction held 12 bases outside the gene matches. Germline assignment: CDR1 SGDLS and CDR2 YYNGEE. This CDR3 region has 17 residues.

This chain joins TRBV7-2 and TRBJ1-6; D is uncertain. The CDR3 spans 14 residues. V lost 1 base, J lost 6 bases, and 7 bases lay in between. CDR1 is SGHTA, CDR2 FQGNSA, per germline. The CDR3 DNA is TGTGCCAGCAGCTTAGAATATCTTAATTCACCCCTCCACTTT. This translates into CASSLEYLNSPLHF.

The gene calls are TRBV7-6 and TRBJ1-4; 9 bases match TRBD1. J was trimmed by 4 bases and V by 1 base; bases with no gene match: 4. The germline V gene encodes CDR1 SGHVS and CDR2 FNYEAQ. This CDR3 is 16 amino acids long. The CDR3 spells CASSLGRQGGNEKLFF. DNA for the CDR3: TGTGCCAGCAGCTTAGGGAGACAGGGGGGTAATGAAAAACTGTTTTTT.

V usage is TRBV18 and J usage is TRBJ1-2; 7 bases match TRBD1. CDR3 size: 15 residues. The V segment lost 3 bases and the J segment 7 bases; nucleotides outside the gene matches: 11. Germline-derived CDR1 and CDR2 are KGHSH and LQKENI. CDR3 coding DNA: TGTGCCAGCTCACCGAACCTACAGGGGAGGAGTGGCTACACCTTC. Its translation is CASSPNLQGRSGYTF.

The chain links TRBV27 to TRBJ1-5; possibly TRBD1 for D (5 bases). V was shortened by 6 bases and J by 1 base, with 13 bases between the two germline ends. The CDR3 runs to 15 residues. From germline, CDR1 is MNHEY and CDR2 SMNVEV (reference sequence). The CDR3 spells CASRFAGISNQPQHF. DNA for the CDR3: TGTGCCAGCAGGTTTGCAGGGATAAGCAATCAGCCCCAGCATTTT.

The J gene is TRBJ1-4, the V gene TRBV3-1 (or the pseudogene TRBV3-2); weak D call: TRBD1 (5 bases). Germline assignment: CDR1 LGHDT and CDR2 YNNKEL (reference sequence). The ends were cut back, 4 bases at V and 10 bases at J, with 13 bases in the middle. The CDR3 sequence is 13 residues long. The CDR3: CASSPGGGLKLFF. The CDR3 DNA follows: TGTGCCAGCAGCCCAGGCGGGGGATTAAAACTGTTTTTT.

This clone was found a few times. The genes are TRBV9 and TRBJ1-6; 8 bases are a match to TRBD1. Germline CDR1 and CDR2: SGDLS and YYNGEE. V trimming: 5 bases; J trimming: 7 bases; junction bases outside the gene matches: 14. This CDR3 has 17 residues. The CDR3 nucleotides read TGTGCCAGCAGTCCCCTACCCGCCGGGACAGGAAATTCACCCCTCCACTTT. The encoded protein is CASSPLPAGTGNSPLHF.